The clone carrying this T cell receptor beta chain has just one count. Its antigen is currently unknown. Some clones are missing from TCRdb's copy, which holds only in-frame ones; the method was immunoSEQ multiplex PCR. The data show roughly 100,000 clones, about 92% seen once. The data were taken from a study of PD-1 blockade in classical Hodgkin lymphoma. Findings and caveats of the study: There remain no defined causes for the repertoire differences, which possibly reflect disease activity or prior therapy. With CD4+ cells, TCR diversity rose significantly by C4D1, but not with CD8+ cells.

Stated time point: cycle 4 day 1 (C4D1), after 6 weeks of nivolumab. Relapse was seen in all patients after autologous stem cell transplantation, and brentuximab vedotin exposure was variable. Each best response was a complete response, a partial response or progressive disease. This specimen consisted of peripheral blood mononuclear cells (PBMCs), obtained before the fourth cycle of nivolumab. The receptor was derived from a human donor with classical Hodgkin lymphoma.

The CDR3 sequence: CSARLDNEAFF. CDR3 coding DNA: TGCAGTGCTAGACTTGATAATGAAGCTTTCTTT. V usage is TRBV20-1 and J usage is TRBJ1-1; D gene unclear. Germline CDR1 and CDR2: DFQATT and SNEGSKA (reference sequence). The V gene lost 2 bases and the J gene lost 7 bases, with 8 bases spanning the gap. The CDR3 is 11 amino acids.